This T cell receptor (beta chain) was captured by sequencing in a study of shared clonotypes between healthy human individuals. Regarding this clone: Its target is not known.

This CDR3 region has 16 residues. Trimming removed 0 bases from V and 8 bases from J; junction bases left unmatched: 9. Germline CDR1 reads SGHAT; CDR2 reads FQNNGV. Findings and limits, study-wide: The low donor count limited represented genetic and exposure-history diversity. Compared with clonotypes that all four donors shared, non-shared clonotypes had lower generation probabilities.

TCRdb's table, derived via immunoSEQ multiplex PCR, lists solely in-frame clones and lacks some. The sample includes around 510,000 clones, approximately 94% seen only once; the top ten take about 0.068%. The clonotype comes from a woman aged 25 to 39 in good health. The V gene is TRBV11-2, the J gene TRBJ1-2; 10 bases are a match to TRBD1. The sequencing input was naive CD4+ T cells sorted from blood. Sample subset: CD45RA+ positively selected. The CDR3 DNA sequence: TGTGCCAGCAGCTTAGACCGATGGACAGGGGGTAGAGGCTACACCTTC. This sequence encodes CASSLDRWTGGRGYTF.